The entry below describes one T cell receptor beta chain. Its target antigen remains unknown. Base qualities are missing; no much larger clone stands one base away. The germline V gene yields LGHNA for CDR1 and YSLEER for CDR2. From the cysteine up to the phenylalanine, the CDR3 has a length of 16 residues. Only the CDR3 DNA stays, 48 bases, in frame from base 1. The junction shows trimming of 5 bases on V and 0 bases on J, plus 14 bases between the germline ends. The data belong to a study of a mutant IDH1 vaccine in newly diagnosed glioma (dated by TCRdb to the early 2020s). About the full investigation: Across visits V03 through V10, patients got a total of eight vaccinations, given in weeks 1, 3, 5, 7, 11, 15, 19 and 23. In the chemotherapy-containing groups, vaccination started alongside temozolomide cycles, whereas in patients who had radiotherapy alone it started 4-6 weeks after radiotherapy. Of the 30 or so patients who were treated, about 62% were male and roughly 38% were female, and the mean age was around 40 years. Prior to enrollment, patients had been given standard therapy consisting of radiotherapy alone, temozolomide alone, or radiochemotherapy with temozolomide, with the combination given to most patients. Peripheral blood was drawn at six visits: V03 (baseline), V05, V07, V10, V12 and V13. Longitudinal TCRB deep sequencing was performed for about two dozen treated patients wherever samples were available for exploratory analyses.

Findings and caveats that apply to the study as a whole: Changes in the top peripheral T cell clonotypes picked up by TCRB sequencing did not appear to be linked to pseudoprogression. The authors stated that sample limitations prevented analyses of patient blood samples from being reproduced. Immune responses induced by the vaccine were seen in roughly 95% of patients across multiple MHC alleles. Selection of PBMC samples for TCRB deep sequencing was based on availability.

The sample's time point label, in plain terms: week 23, last vaccination. Every vaccine dose consisted of 300 ug of a 20-mer mutant IDH1 peptide in Montanide, administered subcutaneously together with topical imiquimod. All donors had newly diagnosed IDH1-mutant astrocytomas of WHO grade 3 or 4 that showed loss of nuclear ATRX. The samples were drawn from NOA16, a multicentre, single-arm, open-label phase I trial in Germany that tested a mutant IDH1 peptide vaccine in humans for the first time. Genomic DNA for TCRB sequencing was extracted from EDTA blood using the DNeasy Blood and Tissue Kit. Library preparation was by the immunoSEQ multiplex PCR assay. Rearranged TCR beta chain sequences were amplified using the hsTCRB Kit according to the manufacturer's protocol. TCRB libraries were sequenced on an Illumina MiSeq. The original pipeline was this. Demultiplexing, trimming and gene mapping were performed with the kit vendor's proprietary platform. TCRdb retrieved this table from immuneACCESS and kept in-frame rearrangements only. Not all clones are present; in checked studies, unresolved V genes account for under half, and no reason is known for the remainder. The V and J calls and clone size were taken over from that table, and D and trimming were inferred from the DNA. The sample yields about 67,000 clones; approximately 84% were counted once. About an eighth of the sample rests with the top ten.

The specimen comprised PBMCs, sampled from a glioma patient whose treatment included an IDH1 peptide vaccine. The sequence was collected from a man between 18 and 35 years old with glioma. The chain links TRBV4-3 with TRBJ2-1; possibly the D gene is TRBD2, per 6 matching bases. The CDR3 here reads CASSLSGSSSYNEQFF. The DNA sequence is TGCGCCAGCAGCTTGAGCGGGTCAAGCTCCTACAATGAGCAGTTCTTC.